The present T cell receptor beta chain was sequenced within a study of T cell responses to AZD1222 COVID-19 vaccine. For the study at large: Researchers grouped second doses given at about 4 or about 12 weeks into one pool.

Remarks on this clone: Its cognate antigen is unknown.

General study points: Donors in the cohort were predominantly white British and more often female, and clonal diversity was possibly underestimated. At baseline, seropositivity was found in only a handful of AZD1222 recipients.

The CDR3 runs 15 residues. The V end was cut by 2 bases, the J end by 0 bases, with 5 bases between. Germline V lookup: CDR1 SEHNR, CDR2 FQNEAQ (reference sequence). Sequencing used immunoSEQ multiplex PCR; TCRdb keeps in-frame clones, though not all of them. Among about 100,000 clones listed, roughly nine tenths were seen once. This receptor was taken from an adult in good health. V and J are TRBV7-9 and TRBJ2-6; D is ambiguous. Sequenced material: peripheral blood, taken on day 0 of AZD1222 vaccination. CDR3 amino acids: CASSLLGSGANVLTF. DNA of the CDR3: TGTGCCAGCAGCTTACTGGGCTCTGGGGCCAACGTCCTGACTTTC.